A selection of T cell receptor beta chains follows, all from one sample in a study of blood T cell repertoires in COVID-19. Using immunoSEQ multiplex PCR, the repertoire was profiled, and TCRdb retains in-frame clones only, with some absent. Of 100,000 to 120,000 clones detected, roughly 84% appear once; the ten largest clones hold 8.4%. Source material: peripheral blood. These receptor sequences come from a woman aged 65 to 85 who had recovered from COVID-19. The CDR3 runs from the conserved cysteine through the conserved F or W. The order of the fields is clone size, V gene, D gene, J gene, CDR3 DNA, CDR3 protein. A D gene is named only where the DNA matches it firmly. Expanded clones are given a class, and other clones once, few, many or no size at all.

clone_size: once; v_call: TRBV5-1; d_call: TRBD1; j_call: TRBJ2-1; cdr3_nt: TGCGCCAGCAGCTTACAGCCGGGACAGGGGAACAATGAGCAGTTCTTC; cdr3_aa: CASSLQPGQGNNEQFF
clone_size: -; v_call: TRBV29-1; d_call: TRBD1; j_call: TRBJ1-2; cdr3_nt: TGCAGCGTTGTGGGGACAGGGGGGGTTGGCTACACCTTC; cdr3_aa: CSVVGTGGVGYTF
clone_size: -; v_call: TRBV5-4; d_call: TRBD1; j_call: TRBJ2-3; cdr3_nt: TGTGCCAGCAGCTTTCCAGGGGGCTACCCAGATACGCAGTATTTT; cdr3_aa: CASSFPGGYPDTQYF
clone_size: -; v_call: TRBV7-9; d_call: TRBD1; j_call: TRBJ2-7; cdr3_nt: TGTGCCAGCAGCTCCCCTACATCCGGGACAGGCGCCTACGAGCAGTACTTC; cdr3_aa: CASSSPTSGTGAYEQYF
clone_size: -; v_call: TRBV6-5; d_call: -; j_call: TRBJ2-5; cdr3_nt: TGTGCCAGCAGTTACTCCGGGGGGCCAGAGACCCAGTACTTC; cdr3_aa: CASSYSGGPETQYF
clone_size: -; v_call: TRBV4-2; d_call: -; j_call: TRBJ1-4; cdr3_nt: TGTGCCAGCAGCCCATCCTCGGGGGGATTTTCTGAAAAACTGTTTTTT; cdr3_aa: CASSPSSGGFSEKLFF
clone_size: -; v_call: TRBV30; d_call: -; j_call: TRBJ1-2; cdr3_nt: TGTGCCTGGAGTGTTCGGTTCTCGGATGGCTACACCTTC; cdr3_aa: CAWSVRFSDGYTF
clone_size: -; v_call: TRBV27; d_call: -; j_call: TRBJ1-1; cdr3_nt: TGTGCCAGCAGTTTGTACCCGGACACTTTGAACACTGAAGCTTTCTTT; cdr3_aa: CASSLYPDTLNTEAFF
clone_size: -; v_call: TRBV4-3; d_call: -; j_call: TRBJ2-3; cdr3_nt: TGCGCCAGCAGCCAAGAGGCCAGGACAATCCTCACAGATACGCAGTATTTT; cdr3_aa: CASSQEARTILTDTQYF
clone_size: -; v_call: TRBV18; d_call: TRBD1; j_call: TRBJ1-4; cdr3_nt: TGTGCCAGCTCACCAGGGACAGATGAAAAACTGTTTTTT; cdr3_aa: CASSPGTDEKLFF
clone_size: -; v_call: TRBV10-3; d_call: TRBD1; j_call: TRBJ1-1; cdr3_nt: TGTGCCATCAGTGATCTGGACAGGGCCCACACTGAAGCTTTCTTT; cdr3_aa: CAISDLDRAHTEAFF
clone_size: -; v_call: TRBV9; d_call: -; j_call: TRBJ1-1; cdr3_nt: TGTGCCAGCAGCCCTTCGCCCGGGGACACTGAAGCTTTCTTT; cdr3_aa: CASSPSPGDTEAFF
clone_size: -; v_call: TRBV7-2; d_call: -; j_call: TRBJ2-7; cdr3_nt: TGTGCCAGCAGCTTAGCGCGCGGGCACGAGCAGTACTTC; cdr3_aa: CASSLARGHEQYF
clone_size: -; v_call: TRBV7-2; d_call: TRBD2; j_call: TRBJ2-5; cdr3_nt: TGTGCCAGCAGCTTTAGCGGGACTATGTACCAAGAGACCCAGTACTTC; cdr3_aa: CASSFSGTMYQETQYF
clone_size: -; v_call: TRBV5-1; d_call: TRBD2; j_call: TRBJ2-3; cdr3_nt: TGCGCCAGCAGCCCGGGACTAGCGGGAAGCACAGATACGCAGTATTTT; cdr3_aa: CASSPGLAGSTDTQYF
clone_size: -; v_call: TRBV28; d_call: -; j_call: TRBJ1-5; cdr3_nt: TGTGCCAGCAGCCGCCTGCTCGGGGCGGGGGGCGGTGATCAGCCCCAGCATTTT; cdr3_aa: CASSRLLGAGGGDQPQHF
clone_size: -; v_call: TRBV7-9; d_call: TRBD2; j_call: TRBJ2-1; cdr3_nt: TGTGCCAGCAGCCCCCGGACTAGCGGATACCGGGATGAGCAGTTCTTC; cdr3_aa: CASSPRTSGYRDEQFF
clone_size: -; v_call: TRBV6-5; d_call: -; j_call: TRBJ2-3; cdr3_nt: TGTGCCAGCAGAGGACAGAGCACAGATACGCAGTATTTT; cdr3_aa: CASRGQSTDTQYF
clone_size: -; v_call: TRBV19; d_call: TRBD1; j_call: TRBJ1-6; cdr3_nt: TGTGCCAGTAGTATCCGGTTCGGACAGGGGAATCGTGGTAATTCACCCCTCCACTTT; cdr3_aa: CASSIRFGQGNRGNSPLHF
clone_size: -; v_call: TRBV30; d_call: TRBD1; j_call: TRBJ2-1; cdr3_nt: TGTGCCTGCCGCCGGGACAGAGAATACAATGAGCAGTTCTTC; cdr3_aa: CACRRDREYNEQFF
clone_size: -; v_call: TRBV27; d_call: TRBD1; j_call: TRBJ1-5; cdr3_nt: TGTGCCAGCAGTTATGGGACAGCTAGCAATCAGCCCCAGCATTTT; cdr3_aa: CASSYGTASNQPQHF
clone_size: -; v_call: TRBV9; d_call: TRBD1; j_call: TRBJ1-2; cdr3_nt: TGTGCCAGCAGCCGTAGGGACAGCGGGCTTGGCTACACCTTC; cdr3_aa: CASSRRDSGLGYTF
clone_size: -; v_call: TRBV2; d_call: TRBD1; j_call: TRBJ1-4; cdr3_nt: TGTGCCAGCAGTCGAGACAGGGGCAATGAAAAACTGTTTTTT; cdr3_aa: CASSRDRGNEKLFF
clone_size: few; v_call: TRBV6-1; d_call: -; j_call: TRBJ1-1; cdr3_nt: TGTGCCAGCAGTGACCGGGACATGAACACTGAAGCTTTCTTT; cdr3_aa: CASSDRDMNTEAFF
clone_size: -; v_call: TRBV6-2/TRBV6-3; d_call: -; j_call: TRBJ2-7; cdr3_nt: TGTGCCAGCAGCTCTACGCGGGGCCGGGGGGCGTCCCACGAGCAGTACTTC; cdr3_aa: CASSSTRGRGASHEQYF
clone_size: -; v_call: TRBV9; d_call: -; j_call: TRBJ2-5; cdr3_nt: TGTGCCAGCAGCGTAGGAGGTAGCGGAGGCCAAGAGACCCAGTACTTC; cdr3_aa: CASSVGGSGGQETQYF
clone_size: -; v_call: TRBV27; d_call: TRBD2; j_call: TRBJ2-2; cdr3_nt: TGTGCCAGCAGTCCTGTGGGGCGGGGGGGCACCGGGGAGCTGTTTTTT; cdr3_aa: CASSPVGRGGTGELFF
clone_size: -; v_call: TRBV7-9; d_call: TRBD1; j_call: TRBJ2-1; cdr3_nt: TGTGCCAGCAGCTCCAGACAGGGTTTCGGAGATGAGCAGTTCTTC; cdr3_aa: CASSSRQGFGDEQFF